One and the same sample provided the 11 T cell receptor beta chains below, sequenced in a study of T cells in Graves' hyperthyroidism and ophthalmopathy. TCR beta CDR3 sequences were amplified from RNA transcripts. In the first-round RT-PCR of the TCR CDR3, the HTBI primer set was used. One entry per CDR3 protein results from TCRdb running MiXCR on the multiplex PCR reads. Here the sample spans under 500,000 distinct CDR3 sequences, roughly 13% being singletons. Source material: blood. All receptors derive from a man between 45 and 60 years old with Graves' ophthalmopathy.

Many counts were recorded for this clonotype. The chain employs TRBV5-1 and TRBJ2-3; no reliable D call. Germline loops: CDR1 SGHRS, CDR2 YFSETQ. This CDR3 has 14 amino acids. With 0 bases removed from V and 5 bases from J, the gap between germline ends came to 10 bases. This CDR3 is CASSLVSVGDTQYF. DNA for the CDR3: TGCGCCAGCAGCTTGGTCTCGGTGGGAGATACGCAGTATTTT.

This clonotype was seen repeatedly, ten times or more. This sequence joins TRBV12-3 or TRBV12-4 and TRBJ2-1; 8 positions match TRBD2. V was pared by 6 bases and J by 4 bases, with 8 bases of the junction left unmatched. There are 15 residues in the CDR3. This CDR3 reads CASRLERENYNEQFF. DNA for the CDR3: TGTGCCAGCAGACTGGAGCGGGAGAATTACAATGAGCAGTTCTTC.

This clonotype was seen more than once but under ten times. One end of the junction does not line up with germline, which may come from a read error. This chain uses TRBV6-6 with TRBJ2-2; TRBD2 matches at 8 bases. Germline CDR1 MNHNY, CDR2 SVGAGI (reference sequence). CDR3 length: 15 amino acids. The CDR3 coding sequence is TGTGCCAGCAGTTACGAGAGCGGGAGCACCAGGGAGCTGTTTTTT. This encodes CASSYESGSTRELFF.

This clonotype was seen many times. The rearrangement uses TRBV5-1 and TRBJ2-5; D not resolved. Deletions cut 5 bases from V and 1 base from J, with 6 bases between. This CDR3 region has 12 residues. Germline V gene lookup returns CDR1 SGHRS and CDR2 YFSETQ. CDR3 coding DNA: TGCGCCAGCAGTCAGCCCCAAGAGACCCAGTACTTC. Protein sequence: CASSQPQETQYF.

This clonotype was detected ten times or more. The J gene is TRBJ1-1, the V gene TRBV3-1; D is possibly TRBD1 (6 bases). V was shortened by 0 bases and J by 9 bases, with 14 bases between the two germline ends. Germline CDR1 LGHDT, CDR2 YNNKEL (reference sequence). This CDR3 comprises 14 residues. The CDR3 DNA is TGTGCCAGCAGCCAAGAACCCCGTGGGGGCCAAGCTTTCTTT. It specifies CASSQEPRGGQAFF.

The chain carries TRBV12-5 and TRBJ2-4; a weak D match, TRBD2 (5 bases). CDR1 and CDR2 (germline): LGHNT, FRNRAP. Between the trimmed V and J ends, which lost 0 bases and 0 bases, there was a span of 12 bases. The CDR3 is 17 residues long. CDR3 bases: TGTGCTAGTGGTTTGGTAGTAAGCGGATTAGCCAAAAACATTCAGTACTTC. It codes for CASGLVVSGLAKNIQYF.

This clonotype was detected many times. The chain is built from TRBV28 and TRBJ2-1; 8 bases line up with TRBD1. V shed 1 base and J 7 bases; nucleotides not matched to a gene: 9. CDR1 and CDR2 from the germline V gene are MDHEN and SYDVKM. CDR3 length equals 16 residues. CDR3 in amino acids: CASSLLAGGAGNEQFF. DNA of the CDR3: TGTGCCAGCAGTTTATTAGCAGGGGGCGCGGGGAATGAGCAGTTCTTC.

V gene TRBV9 combines with J gene TRBJ2-1; 7 bases line up with TRBD2. The germline gives CDR1 SGDLS, CDR2 YYNGEE. The CDR3 consists of 13 residues. V lost 0 bases and J lost 10; bases outside the gene matches: 4. This CDR3 reads CASSVGGSGEQFF. In DNA, the CDR3 is TGTGCCAGCAGCGTAGGAGGTAGCGGGGAGCAGTTCTTC.

This clonotype came up many times. This rearrangement joins TRBV3-1 to TRBJ1-2; D is ambiguous. The ends were cut back, 7 bases at V and 6 bases at J, with 12 bases in the middle. Per germline, CDR1 LGHDT and CDR2 YNNKEL (reference sequence). This CDR3 has 12 amino acids. CDR3 protein: CASTRWADGYTF. CDR3 DNA sequence: TGTGCCAGCACAAGATGGGCAGATGGCTACACCTTC.

This clonotype was observed at least ten times. This chain's CDR3 is CASSLLRGPLNEQFF. The CDR3 coding sequence is TGTGCCAGCAGCTTACTGCGAGGGCCCCTCAATGAGCAGTTCTTC. The J gene is TRBJ2-1, the V gene TRBV11-3, with a possible D match to TRBD2 (5 bases). Between the trimmed V and J ends, which lost 2 bases and 6 bases, there was a span of 14 bases. There are 15 residues in the CDR3. Germline loops: CDR1 SGHNT, CDR2 YENEEA.

In its sample, this clonotype was seen many times. The genes are TRBV11-2 and TRBJ2-1; maybe TRBD1 (6 bases). The CDR3 totals 18 residues. Germline V gives CDR1 SGHAT, CDR2 FQNNGV. Trimming pared 5 bases from V and 5 bases from J, leaving 25 bases between. The CDR3 spells CASSRGIRGGRRDNEQFF. CDR3 DNA: TGTGCCAGCAGCCGTGGGATCAGGGGCGGGCGGAGAGACAATGAGCAGTTCTTC.